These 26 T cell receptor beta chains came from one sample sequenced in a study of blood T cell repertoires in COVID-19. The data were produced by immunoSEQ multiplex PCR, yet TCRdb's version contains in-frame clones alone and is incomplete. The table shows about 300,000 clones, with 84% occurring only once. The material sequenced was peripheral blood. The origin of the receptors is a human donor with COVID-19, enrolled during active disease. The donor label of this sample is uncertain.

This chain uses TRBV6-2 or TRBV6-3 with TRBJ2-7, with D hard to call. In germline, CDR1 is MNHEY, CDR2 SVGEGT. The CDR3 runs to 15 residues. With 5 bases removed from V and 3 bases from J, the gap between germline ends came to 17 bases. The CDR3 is CASSGLAVSGYEQYF. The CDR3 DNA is TGTGCCAGCAGTGGCCTGGCGGTCTCCGGCTACGAGCAGTACTTC.

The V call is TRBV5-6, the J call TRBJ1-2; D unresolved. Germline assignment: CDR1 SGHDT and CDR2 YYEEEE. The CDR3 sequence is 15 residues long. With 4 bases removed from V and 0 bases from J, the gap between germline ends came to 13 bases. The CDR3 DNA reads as TGTGCCAGCAGCCCTACAGTCACCTCTAACTATGGCTACACCTTC. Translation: CASSPTVTSNYGYTF. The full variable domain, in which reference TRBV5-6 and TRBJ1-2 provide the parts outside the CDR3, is DAGVTQSPTHLIKTRGQQVTLRCSPKSGHDTVSWYQQALGQGPQFIFQYYEEEERQRGNFPDRFSGHQFPNYSSELNVNALLLGDSALYLCASSPTVTSNYGYTFGSGTRLTVV.

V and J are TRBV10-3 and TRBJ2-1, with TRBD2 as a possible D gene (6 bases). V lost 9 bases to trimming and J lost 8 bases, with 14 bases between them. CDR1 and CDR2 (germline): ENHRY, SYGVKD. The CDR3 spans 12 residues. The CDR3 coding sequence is TGTGCCATTACTGGCGGGAACGATGAGCAGTTCTTC. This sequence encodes CAITGGNDEQFF.

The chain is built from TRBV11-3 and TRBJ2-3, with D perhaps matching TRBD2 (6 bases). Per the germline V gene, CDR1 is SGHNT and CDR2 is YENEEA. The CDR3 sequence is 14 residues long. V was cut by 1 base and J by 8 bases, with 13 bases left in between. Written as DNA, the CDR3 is TGTGCCAGCAGCTTAGCTCGGGACTTCGGTACGCAGTATTTT. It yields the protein CASSLARDFGTQYF.

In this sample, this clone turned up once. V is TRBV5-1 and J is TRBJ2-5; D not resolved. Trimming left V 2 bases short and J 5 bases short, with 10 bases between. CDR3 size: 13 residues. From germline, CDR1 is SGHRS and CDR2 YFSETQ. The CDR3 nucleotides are TGCGCCAGCAGCTTTAGCCCCGACGAGACCCAGTACTTC. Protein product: CASSFSPDETQYF.

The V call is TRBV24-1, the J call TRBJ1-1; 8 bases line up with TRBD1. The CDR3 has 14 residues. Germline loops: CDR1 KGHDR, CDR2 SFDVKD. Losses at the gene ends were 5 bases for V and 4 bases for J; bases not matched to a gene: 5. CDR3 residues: CATSVGQGSTEAFF. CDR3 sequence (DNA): TGTGCCACCAGTGTAGGACAGGGAAGCACTGAAGCTTTCTTT.

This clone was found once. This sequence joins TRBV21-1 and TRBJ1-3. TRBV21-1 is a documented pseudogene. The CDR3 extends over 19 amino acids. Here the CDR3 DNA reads TGTGCCAGCAGCAAAGCCGGGAGGGGGGAAGCTGGCTCTGGAAACACCATATATTTT. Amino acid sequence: CASSKAGRGEAGSGNTIYF.

CDR3 sequence (DNA): TGTGCCACCAGTGATCGAACGGACAGGGGAAGAGGTCAGCCCCAGCATTTT. Translating it yields CATSDRTDRGRGQPQHF. This chain connects TRBV24-1 to TRBJ1-5; TRBD1 matches at 9 bases. The CDR3 runs to 17 residues. The V and J ends lost 3 bases and 6 bases, in that order; junction bases with no gene match: 11. Germline CDR1 is KGHDR and CDR2 is SFDVKD.

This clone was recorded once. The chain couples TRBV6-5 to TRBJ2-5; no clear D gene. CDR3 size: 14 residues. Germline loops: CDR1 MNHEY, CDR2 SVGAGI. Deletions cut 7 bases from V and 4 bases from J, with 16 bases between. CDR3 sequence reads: CASTSSRTRETQYF. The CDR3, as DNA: TGTGCCAGCACGAGTTCGAGAACCCGAGAGACCCAGTACTTC.

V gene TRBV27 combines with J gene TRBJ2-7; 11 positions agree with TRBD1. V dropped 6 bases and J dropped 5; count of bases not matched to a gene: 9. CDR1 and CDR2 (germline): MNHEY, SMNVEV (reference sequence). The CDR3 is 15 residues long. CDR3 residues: CASSRGTGGVNEQYF. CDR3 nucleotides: TGTGCCAGCAGCAGGGGGACAGGGGGGGTCAACGAGCAGTACTTC.

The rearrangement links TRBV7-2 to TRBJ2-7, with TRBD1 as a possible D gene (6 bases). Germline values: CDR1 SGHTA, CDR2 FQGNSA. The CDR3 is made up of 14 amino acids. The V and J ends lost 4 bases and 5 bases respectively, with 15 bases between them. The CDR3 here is CASSSGTTGNEQYF. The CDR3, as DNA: TGTGCCAGCAGCTCCGGGACCACAGGGAACGAGCAGTACTTC.

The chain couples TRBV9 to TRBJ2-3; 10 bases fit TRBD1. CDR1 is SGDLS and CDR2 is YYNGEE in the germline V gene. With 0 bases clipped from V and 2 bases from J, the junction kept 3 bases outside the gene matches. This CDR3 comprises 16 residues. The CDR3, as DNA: TGTGCCAGCAGCGTAGGGACAGGGGGAACCACAGATACGCAGTATTTT. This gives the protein CASSVGTGGTTDTQYF.

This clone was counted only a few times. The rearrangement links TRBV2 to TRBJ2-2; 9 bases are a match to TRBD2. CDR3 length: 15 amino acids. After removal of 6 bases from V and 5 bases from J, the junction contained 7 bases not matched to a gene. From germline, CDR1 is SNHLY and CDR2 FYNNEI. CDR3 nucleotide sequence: TGTGCCAGCAGGGGCCTAGCGGGACGAACCGGGGAGCTGTTTTTT. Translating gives CASRGLAGRTGELFF.

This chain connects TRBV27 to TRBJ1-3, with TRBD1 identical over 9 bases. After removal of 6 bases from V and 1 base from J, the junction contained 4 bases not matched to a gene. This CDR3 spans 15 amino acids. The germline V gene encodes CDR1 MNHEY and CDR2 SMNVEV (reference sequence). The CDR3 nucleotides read TGTGCCAGCAGCTCGGACAGGGGTTCTGGAAACACCATATATTTT. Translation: CASSSDRGSGNTIYF.

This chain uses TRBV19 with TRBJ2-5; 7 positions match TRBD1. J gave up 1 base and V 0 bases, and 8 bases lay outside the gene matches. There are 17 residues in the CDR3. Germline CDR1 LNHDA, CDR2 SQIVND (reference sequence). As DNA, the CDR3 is TGTGCCAGTAGTATAGATCTGGTGGCAGGGGGCCAAGAGACCCAGTACTTC. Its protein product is CASSIDLVAGGQETQYF.

The CDR3 DNA follows: TGTGCCAGCAGCTTTCAGGGCTACACAGATACGCAGTATTTT. It specifies CASSFQGYTDTQYF. This sequence joins TRBV5-8 and TRBJ2-3; weak D call: TRBD1 (5 bases). Deletions cut 2 bases from V and 2 bases from J, with 9 bases between. Germline CDR1 is SGHTS and CDR2 is YDEGEE. The CDR3 covers 14 residues.

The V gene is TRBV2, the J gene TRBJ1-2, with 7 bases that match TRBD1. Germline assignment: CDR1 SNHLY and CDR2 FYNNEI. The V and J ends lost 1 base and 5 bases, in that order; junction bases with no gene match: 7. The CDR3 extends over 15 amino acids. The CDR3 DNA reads TGTGCCAGCAGTGAAGACCCGGGACAGATGTATGGCTACACCTTC. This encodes CASSEDPGQMYGYTF.

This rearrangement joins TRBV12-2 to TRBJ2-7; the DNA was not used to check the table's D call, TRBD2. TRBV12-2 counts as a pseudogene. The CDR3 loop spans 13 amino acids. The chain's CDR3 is CASRRSGRYEQYF. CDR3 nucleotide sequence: TGTGCAAGTCGTAGAAGCGGGAGGTACGAGCAGTACTTC.

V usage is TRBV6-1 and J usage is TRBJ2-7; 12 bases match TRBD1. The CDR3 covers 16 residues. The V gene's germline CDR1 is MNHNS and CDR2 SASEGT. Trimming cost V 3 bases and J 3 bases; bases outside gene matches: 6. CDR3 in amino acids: CASSEGQGAIGYEQYF. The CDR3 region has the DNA TGTGCCAGCAGTGAGGGACAGGGGGCTATAGGCTACGAGCAGTACTTC.

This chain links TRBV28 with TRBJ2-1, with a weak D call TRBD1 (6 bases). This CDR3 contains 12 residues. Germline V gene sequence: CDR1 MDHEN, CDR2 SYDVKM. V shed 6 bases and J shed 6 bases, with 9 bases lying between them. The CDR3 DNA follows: TGTGCCAGCAGCAACAGGGTCAATGAGCAGTTCTTC. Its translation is CASSNRVNEQFF.

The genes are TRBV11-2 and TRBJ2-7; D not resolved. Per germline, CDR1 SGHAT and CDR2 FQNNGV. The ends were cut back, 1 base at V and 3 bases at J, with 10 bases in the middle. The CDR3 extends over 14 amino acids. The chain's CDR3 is CASSLGPADYEQYF. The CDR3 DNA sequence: TGTGCCAGCAGCTTAGGTCCGGCGGACTACGAGCAGTACTTC.

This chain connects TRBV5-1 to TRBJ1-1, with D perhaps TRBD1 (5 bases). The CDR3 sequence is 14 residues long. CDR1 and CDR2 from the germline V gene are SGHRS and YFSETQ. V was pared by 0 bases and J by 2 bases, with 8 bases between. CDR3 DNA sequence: TGCGCCAGCAGCTTGGGGACATTTAACACTGAAGCTTTCTTT. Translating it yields CASSLGTFNTEAFF.

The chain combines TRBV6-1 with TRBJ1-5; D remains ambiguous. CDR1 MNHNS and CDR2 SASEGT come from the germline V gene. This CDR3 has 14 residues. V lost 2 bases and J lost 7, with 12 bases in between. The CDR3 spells CASSELWGDQPQHF. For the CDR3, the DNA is TGTGCCAGCAGTGAACTTTGGGGAGACCAGCCCCAGCATTTT.

CDR3: CASSLGQRSDTQYF. CDR3 DNA: TGTGCCAGCAGCTTAGGTCAGAGGTCAGATACGCAGTATTTT. This rearrangement joins TRBV7-2 to TRBJ2-3; no clear D gene. The V end was cut by 1 base, the J end by 4 bases, with 9 bases between. There are 14 residues in the CDR3. Looked up from germline, CDR1 is SGHTA and CDR2 is FQGNSA. The variable domain in full, with the rest retrieved from reference TRBV7-2 and TRBJ2-3, is GAGVSQSPSNKVTEKGKDVELRCDPISGHTALYWYRQSLGQGLEFLIYFQGNSAPDKSGLPSDRFSAERTGGSVSTLTIQRTQQEDSAVYLCASSLGQRSDTQYFGPGTRLTVL.

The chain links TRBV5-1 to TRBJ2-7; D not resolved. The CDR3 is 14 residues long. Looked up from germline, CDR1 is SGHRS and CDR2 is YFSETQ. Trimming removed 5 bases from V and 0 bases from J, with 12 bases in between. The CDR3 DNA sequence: TGCGCCAGCAGTTCCGACTGGGTCTCCTACGAGCAGTACTTC. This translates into CASSSDWVSYEQYF.

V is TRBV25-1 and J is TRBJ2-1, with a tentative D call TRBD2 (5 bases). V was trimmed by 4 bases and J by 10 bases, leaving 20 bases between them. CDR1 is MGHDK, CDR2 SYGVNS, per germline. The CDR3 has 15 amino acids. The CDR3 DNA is TGTGCCAGCAGTGCCCGGGGTACGGGTCGGCGGGAGCAGTTCTTC. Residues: CASSARGTGRREQFF.